This paragraph covers one T cell receptor (beta chain) sequence. What antigen it recognizes has not been identified. Nothing much larger sits one base from this clone, and base qualities are not available. These data originate in a study of spatial heterogeneity in lung cancer (dated by TCRdb to about 2019). Turning to the overall study: Beta-chain transcripts were consistently detected in greater numbers than alpha-chain transcripts, which likely reflected higher beta-chain transcript abundance. The study quantitatively compared TCR alpha and beta repertoires across multiple tumor regions, matched nontumor lung and blood in non-small cell lung cancer. TCR repertoire features were related to nonsynonymous mutation counts determined by whole-exome sequencing of tumor tissue. In tumor regions, TCR transcript counts showed a strong correlation with a T cell transcriptional module score derived from matched bulk RNA-seq. Both alpha and beta chains were TCR-sequenced in around 220 tumor regions, about 69 matched nontumor lung samples and over 55 PBMC samples obtained at surgery. In the raw uncorrected reads, each unique combination of TCR and UMI appeared more than ten times on average. General findings and caveats noted by the study authors: Confirming at a functional level the hypothesis that regional TCRs recognize regional mutations was considered to require additional single-cell paired TCR alpha and beta sequencing. TCR-seq coverage of tumor T cells was estimated to be only approximately 7% for alpha chains and 13% for beta chains. The count of ubiquitous expanded TCRs correlated with the count of ubiquitous nonsynonymous mutations, and the count of regional expanded TCRs correlated with the count of regional nonsynonymous mutations. The tumor nonsynonymous mutation count correlated with the number of expanded alpha and beta TCRs within the tumor.

Libraries were made using 5' RACE. TCRdb shows the sequencer as NextSeq 500. The TCR library protocol attached a unique molecular identifier to each TCR cDNA molecule to allow correction of PCR and sequencing errors. Processing in the source paper ran as follows. TCR identification, UMI-based error correction and CDR3 extraction were all carried out with Decombinator tools. Expanded TCRs were defined as those above a frequency of 2 per 1,000, corresponding to the top 1% of the tumor frequency distribution. Expanded tumor TCRs statistically deemed absent (corrected P<0.05) from at least one tumor region were classed as regional, and all other expanded tumor TCRs were classed as ubiquitous. Renyi diversity was computed with the R vegan package after each repertoire had been subsampled 100 times to 5,000 TCRs. CDR3 similarity networks were built from amino acid triplet string-kernel similarity, with CDR3s being connected when pairwise similarity was above 0.82. The raw public reads went through TCRdb reprocessing: fastp at Q25, MiXCR clone calling, in-frame beta chains kept. Rows with a matching CDR3 protein are joined into one entry that keeps the most common DNA and genes. The authors' filters were not applied to this entry. The sample records 1,600 or so distinct CDR3 sequences, roughly 13% of which are singletons. Over 35% of the sample is in the top ten clones.

In light of the paper, this sample's time point label describes: sample taken at primary tumor resection. The donors were some 72 patients from the lung TRACERx cohort who had early-stage, untreated non-small cell lung cancer. Without any cell sorting, TCR sequencing was performed on whole RNA extracted either from tumor and nontumor lung tissue or from cryopreserved PBMC samples. Only patients for whom sufficient RNA was available from at least two tumor regions were selected for TCR sequencing. A lung pathologist reviewed the tumor and adjacent nontumor lung specimens before the specimens were selected. The CDR3 holds 13 amino acids from the cysteine to the phenylalanine. The only DNA kept is the CDR3, 39 bases in frame from the first base. The V end loses 3 bases and the J end loses 8 bases, and a stretch of 10 bases separates them. The germline V gene supplies CDR1 MRHNA and CDR2 SNTAGT.

The V and J segments used are TRBV6-4 and TRBJ2-2, with the D segment identity uncertain. The TCR sequence derives from a male donor with early-stage non-small cell lung cancer. This specimen consisted of lung tumor tissue, obtained at surgery. DNA sequence: TGTGCCAGCAGTGATTCGGGCTTTGGGGAGCTGTTTTTT. The encoded protein is CASSDSGFGELFF.